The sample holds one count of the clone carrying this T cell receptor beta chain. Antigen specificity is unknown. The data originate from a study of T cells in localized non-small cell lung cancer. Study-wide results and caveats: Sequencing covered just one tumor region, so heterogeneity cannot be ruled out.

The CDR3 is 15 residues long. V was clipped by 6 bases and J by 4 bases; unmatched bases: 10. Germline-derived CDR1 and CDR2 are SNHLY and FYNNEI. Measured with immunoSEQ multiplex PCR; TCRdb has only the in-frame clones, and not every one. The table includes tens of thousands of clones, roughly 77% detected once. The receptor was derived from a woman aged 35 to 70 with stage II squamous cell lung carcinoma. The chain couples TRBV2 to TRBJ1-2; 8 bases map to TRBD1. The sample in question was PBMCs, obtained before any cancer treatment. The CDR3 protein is CASSLTGEVFYGYTF. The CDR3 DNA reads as TGTGCCAGCAGCCTGACAGGGGAAGTTTTCTATGGCTACACCTTC.